This T cell receptor beta chain was profiled in a study of blood T cell repertoires in COVID-19. Background on the study: COVID-19 samples collected from the United States, Italy and Spain covered acute and convalescent phases.

The table came from immunoSEQ multiplex PCR; TCRdb's copy has only in-frame clones and leaves some out. Found here are about 470,000 clones, 87% of them singletons; the top ten hold roughly 0.7%. This study enrolled people aged about 18 to 95 from about 26 US geographic areas. The receptor was derived from a woman between 18 and 29 years old who had recovered from COVID-19. Sequencing was carried out using PBMCs or T cells enriched from blood (not recorded which).

The CDR3 DNA is TGTGCCAGCAGCGACGGCGGGGGGACGGAAGAGACCCAGTACTTC. Its protein is CASSDGGGTEETQYF. This chain links TRBV9 with TRBJ2-5; 8 bases are shared with TRBD2. V shed 3 bases and J 3 bases; nucleotides not matched to a gene: 7. Germline V gene lookup returns CDR1 SGDLS and CDR2 YYNGEE. The CDR3 length is 15 residues.